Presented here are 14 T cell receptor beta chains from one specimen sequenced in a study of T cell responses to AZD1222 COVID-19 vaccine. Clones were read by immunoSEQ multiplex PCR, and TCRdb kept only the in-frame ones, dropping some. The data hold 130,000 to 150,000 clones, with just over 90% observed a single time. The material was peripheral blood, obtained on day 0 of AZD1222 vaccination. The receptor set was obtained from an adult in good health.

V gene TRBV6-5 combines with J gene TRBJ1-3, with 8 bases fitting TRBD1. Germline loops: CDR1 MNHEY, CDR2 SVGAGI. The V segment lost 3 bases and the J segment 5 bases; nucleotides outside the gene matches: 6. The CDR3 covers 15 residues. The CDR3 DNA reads TGTGCCAGCAGTTATTACACAGGGGGACGAAACACCATATATTTT. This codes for CASSYYTGGRNTIYF.

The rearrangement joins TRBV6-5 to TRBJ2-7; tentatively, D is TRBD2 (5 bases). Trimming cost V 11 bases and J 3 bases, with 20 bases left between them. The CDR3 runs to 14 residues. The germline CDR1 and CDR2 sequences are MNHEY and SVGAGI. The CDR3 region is CAVRYGEWVYEQYF. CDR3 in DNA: TGTGCCGTACGATATGGGGAGTGGGTCTACGAGCAGTACTTC.

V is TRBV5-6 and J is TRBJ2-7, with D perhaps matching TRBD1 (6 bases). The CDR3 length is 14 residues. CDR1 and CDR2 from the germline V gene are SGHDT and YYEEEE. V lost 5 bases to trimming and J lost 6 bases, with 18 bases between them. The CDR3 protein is CASSPLQGIPEQYF. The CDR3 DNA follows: TGTGCCAGCAGTCCACTTCAGGGGATCCCCGAGCAGTACTTC.

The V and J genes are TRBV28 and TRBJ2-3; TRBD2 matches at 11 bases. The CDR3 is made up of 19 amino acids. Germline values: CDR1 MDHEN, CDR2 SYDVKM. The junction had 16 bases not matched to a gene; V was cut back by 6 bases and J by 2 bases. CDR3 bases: TGTGCCAGCAGCTTCACCGGGACTAGCGGCCACGGACTCACAGATACGCAGTATTTT. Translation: CASSFTGTSGHGLTDTQYF.

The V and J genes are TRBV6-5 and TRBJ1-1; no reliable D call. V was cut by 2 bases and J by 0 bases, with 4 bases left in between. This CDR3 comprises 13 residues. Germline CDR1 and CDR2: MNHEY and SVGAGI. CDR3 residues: CASSYVMNTEAFF. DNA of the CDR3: TGTGCCAGCAGTTACGTAATGAACACTGAAGCTTTCTTT.

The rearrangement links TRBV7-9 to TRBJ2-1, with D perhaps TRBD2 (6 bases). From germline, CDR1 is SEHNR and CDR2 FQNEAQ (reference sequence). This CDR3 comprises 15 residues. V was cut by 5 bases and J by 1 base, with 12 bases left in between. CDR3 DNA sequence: TGTGCCAGCAGCCCGGGCCGGGGGTCCTACAATGAGCAGTTCTTC. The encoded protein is CASSPGRGSYNEQFF.

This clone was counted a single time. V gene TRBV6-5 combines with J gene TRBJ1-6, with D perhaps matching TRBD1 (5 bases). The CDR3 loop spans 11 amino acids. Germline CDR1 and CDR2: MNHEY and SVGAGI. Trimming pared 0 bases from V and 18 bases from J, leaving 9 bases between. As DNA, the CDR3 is TGTGCCAGCAGTTACTCGGGACCTCCCCACTTT. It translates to CASSYSGPPHF.

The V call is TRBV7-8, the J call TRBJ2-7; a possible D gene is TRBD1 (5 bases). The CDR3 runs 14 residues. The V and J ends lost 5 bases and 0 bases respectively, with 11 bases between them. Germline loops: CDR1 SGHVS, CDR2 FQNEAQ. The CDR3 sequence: CASSPLDNSYEQYF. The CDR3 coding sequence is TGTGCCAGCAGCCCGCTGGACAACTCCTACGAGCAGTACTTC.

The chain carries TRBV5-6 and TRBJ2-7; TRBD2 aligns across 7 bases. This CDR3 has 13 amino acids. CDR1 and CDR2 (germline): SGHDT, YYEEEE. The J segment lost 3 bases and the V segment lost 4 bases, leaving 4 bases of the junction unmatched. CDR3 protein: CASSRWGGYEQYF. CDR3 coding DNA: TGTGCCAGCAGCCGGTGGGGGGGCTACGAGCAGTACTTC.

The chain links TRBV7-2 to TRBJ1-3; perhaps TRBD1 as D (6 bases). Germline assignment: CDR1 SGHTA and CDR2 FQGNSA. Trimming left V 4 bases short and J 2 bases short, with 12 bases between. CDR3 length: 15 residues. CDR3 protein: CASSYGQTAGNTIYF. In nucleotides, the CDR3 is TGTGCCAGCAGCTACGGACAGACAGCTGGAAACACCATATATTTT.

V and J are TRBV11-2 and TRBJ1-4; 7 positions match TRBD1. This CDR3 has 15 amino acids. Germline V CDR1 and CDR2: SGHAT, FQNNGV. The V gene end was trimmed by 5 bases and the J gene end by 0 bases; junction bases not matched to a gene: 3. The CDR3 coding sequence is TGTGCCAGCAGCGTTCAGGGGGCAACTAATGAAAAACTGTTTTTT. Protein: CASSVQGATNEKLFF.

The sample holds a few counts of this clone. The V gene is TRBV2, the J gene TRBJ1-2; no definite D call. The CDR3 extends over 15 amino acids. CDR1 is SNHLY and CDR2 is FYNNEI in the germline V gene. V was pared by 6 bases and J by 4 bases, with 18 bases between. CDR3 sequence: CASSPGLSGSYGYTF. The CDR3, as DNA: TGTGCCAGCAGCCCCGGGCTTTCGGGGTCCTATGGCTACACCTTC.

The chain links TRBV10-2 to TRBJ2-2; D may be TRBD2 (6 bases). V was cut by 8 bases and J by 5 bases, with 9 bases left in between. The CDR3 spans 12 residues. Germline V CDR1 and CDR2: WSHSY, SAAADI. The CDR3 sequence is CASGLKTGELFF. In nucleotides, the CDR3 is TGCGCCAGCGGACTAAAGACCGGGGAGCTGTTTTTT.

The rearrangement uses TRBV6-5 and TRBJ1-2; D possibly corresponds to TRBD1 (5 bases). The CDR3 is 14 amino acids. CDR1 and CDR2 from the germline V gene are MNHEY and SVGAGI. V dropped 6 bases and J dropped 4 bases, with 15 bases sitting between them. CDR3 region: CASSGTGSFYGYTF. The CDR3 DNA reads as TGTGCCAGCAGCGGGACGGGGTCTTTCTATGGCTACACCTTC.